These T cell receptor beta chains were read from a single sample in a study of control samples from healthy donors and cancer patients. Assay used: immunoSEQ multiplex PCR; TCRdb lists only in-frame clones, some missing. Of 71,000 or so clones listed, about nine tenths are singletons. Specimen: PBMCs. These receptors originate from a man in his 60s with lung cancer. Both conserved end residues are trimmed from each CDR3.

V gene	J gene	CDR3 protein
TRBV5-1	TRBJ2-2	ASSFDRGGDTGELF
TRBV6-6	TRBJ2-1	ASSRTLGGSYNEQF
TRBV29-1	TRBJ2-1	SVDLQEQF
TRBV2	TRBJ1-1	ASREQGAMNTEAF
TRBV2	TRBJ2-3	ASSEGQGADTQY
TRBV3-1/TRBV3-2	TRBJ2-1	ASSQVGTSGESSYNEQF
TRBV5-1	TRBJ2-1	ASGTSGGSEQF
TRBV4-1	TRBJ2-7	ASSPQGQSRGEQY
TRBV5-5	TRBJ1-6	ASSFFFGTGNSPLH
TRBV30	TRBJ1-4	AWSDDVGGGEKLF
TRBV3-1/TRBV3-2	TRBJ2-4	ASSQELGGAVKNIQY
TRBV14	TRBJ2-7	ASSQDCSGVLFRQY
TRBV4-2	TRBJ2-7	ASSQEGGTSGSYEQY
TRBV7-2	TRBJ1-1	ASSLLGIPEAF
TRBV5-1	TRBJ2-7	ASSLGSTGGDEQY
TRBV7-9	TRBJ1-6	ASSLDRQDNSPLH
TRBV7-6	TRBJ2-2	ASSQEGGVNTGELF
TRBV7-2	TRBJ2-7	ASSALAGVSSYEQY